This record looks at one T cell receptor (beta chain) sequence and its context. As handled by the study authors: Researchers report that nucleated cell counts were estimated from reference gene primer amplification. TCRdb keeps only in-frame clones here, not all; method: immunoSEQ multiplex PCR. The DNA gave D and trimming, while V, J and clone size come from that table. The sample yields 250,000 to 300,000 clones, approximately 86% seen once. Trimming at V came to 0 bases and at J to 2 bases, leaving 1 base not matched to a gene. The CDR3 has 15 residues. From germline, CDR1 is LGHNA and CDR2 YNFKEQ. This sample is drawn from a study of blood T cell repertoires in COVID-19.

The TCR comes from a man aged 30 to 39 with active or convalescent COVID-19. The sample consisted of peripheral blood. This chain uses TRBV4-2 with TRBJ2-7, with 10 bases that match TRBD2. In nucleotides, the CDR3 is TGTGCCAGCAGCCAAGAACTAGCGGGAACCTACGAGCAGTACTTC. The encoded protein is CASSQELAGTYEQYF.